Listed below are T cell receptor beta chains from one sample, sequenced in a study of CD8 T cells in ankylosing spondylitis. TCRdb reanalysed the 5' RACE reads using MiXCR and keeps one entry per CDR3 protein. The table records hundreds of thousands of distinct CDR3 sequences, roughly 20% of them present only once. The sample was blood, either unsorted or a sorted T cell fraction (not recorded which). The receptor source for this set is a male donor with ankylosing spondylitis or in good health (not recorded which). The CDR3 runs from the conserved cysteine through the conserved F or W. The order of the fields is CDR3 DNA, CDR3 protein, J gene, D gene, CDR3 length, V gene, clone size. A D gene is named only where the DNA matches it firmly. The listing skips clone size in some rows; elsewhere it reads once, few, many or a size class.

CDR3 DNA: TGTGCCAGCAGCATCGAAGTATTGGAGACCCAGTACTTC; CDR3 protein: CASSIEVLETQYF; J gene: TRBJ2-5; D gene: NA; CDR3 length: 13; V gene: TRBV12-3/TRBV12-4; clone size: NA
CDR3 DNA: TGCAGTGCTAGAGATGGGAGCGGGAGGAGCTTGGTGCAGTATTTT; CDR3 protein: CSARDGSGRSLVQYF; J gene: TRBJ2-3; D gene: TRBD2; CDR3 length: 15; V gene: TRBV20-1; clone size: NA
CDR3 DNA: TGTGCCAGCACACCGGGACAGCAGAACTATGGCTACACCTTC; CDR3 protein: CASTPGQQNYGYTF; J gene: TRBJ1-2; D gene: TRBD1; CDR3 length: 14; V gene: TRBV6-1; clone size: NA
CDR3 DNA: TGCGCCAGCAGACAGGGGAGTGTTGCAGATACGCAGTATTTT; CDR3 protein: CASRQGSVADTQYF; J gene: TRBJ2-3; D gene: TRBD1; CDR3 length: 14; V gene: TRBV5-1; clone size: NA
CDR3 DNA: TGCGCCAGCAGCTCTTCTCAAGGTCAGCCCCAGCATTTT; CDR3 protein: CASSSSQGQPQHF; J gene: TRBJ1-5; D gene: NA; CDR3 length: 13; V gene: TRBV5-1; clone size: NA
CDR3 DNA: TGTGCCAGCAGACTAGCGGGGCCCACCGGGGAGCTGTTTTTT; CDR3 protein: CASRLAGPTGELFF; J gene: TRBJ2-2; D gene: TRBD2; CDR3 length: 14; V gene: TRBV27; clone size: NA
CDR3 DNA: TGCAGTGCTAGAGACCCCAGGGTACCATACAATGAGCAGTTCTTC; CDR3 protein: CSARDPRVPYNEQFF; J gene: TRBJ2-1; D gene: NA; CDR3 length: 15; V gene: TRBV20-1; clone size: NA
CDR3 DNA: TGTGCCAGCAGCCTTACTCCGGGACACGAGAATTCACCCCTCCACTTT; CDR3 protein: CASSLTPGHENSPLHF; J gene: TRBJ1-6; D gene: NA; CDR3 length: 16; V gene: TRBV3-1; clone size: NA
CDR3 DNA: TGCGCCAGCAGCTTTGAAGAGACCCAGTACTTC; CDR3 protein: CASSFEETQYF; J gene: TRBJ2-5; D gene: NA; CDR3 length: 11; V gene: TRBV5-1; clone size: many
CDR3 DNA: TGCGCCAGCAGCTTGGAGGGGTTACAAGGGAACACTGAAGCTTTCTTT; CDR3 protein: CASSLEGLQGNTEAFF; J gene: TRBJ1-1; D gene: NA; CDR3 length: 16; V gene: TRBV5-1; clone size: few
CDR3 DNA: TGTGCCAGCAGCCAAGATTACAGCGGGACCCACAATGAGCAGTTCTTC; CDR3 protein: CASSQDYSGTHNEQFF; J gene: TRBJ2-1; D gene: TRBD2; CDR3 length: 16; V gene: TRBV14; clone size: NA
CDR3 DNA: TGTGCCAGCAGCAAGTTCGGACTAGCGGGGGTCAACACCGGGGAGCTGTTTTTT; CDR3 protein: CASSKFGLAGVNTGELFF; J gene: TRBJ2-2; D gene: TRBD2; CDR3 length: 18; V gene: TRBV14; clone size: few
CDR3 DNA: TGTGCCAGCGGGGATGGAAGGGGCGTCACAGATACGCAGTATTTT; CDR3 protein: CASGDGRGVTDTQYF; J gene: TRBJ2-3; D gene: NA; CDR3 length: 15; V gene: TRBV12-3/TRBV12-4; clone size: NA
CDR3 DNA: TGTGCCAGCAGCGTAGAGGCAGGAGGAAACTATGGCTACACCTTC; CDR3 protein: CASSVEAGGNYGYTF; J gene: TRBJ1-2; D gene: NA; CDR3 length: 15; V gene: TRBV9; clone size: NA
CDR3 DNA: TGTGCCAGCAGTTTAGCGGGCTCTTATACGCAGTATTTT; CDR3 protein: CASSLAGSYTQYF; J gene: TRBJ2-3; D gene: NA; CDR3 length: 13; V gene: TRBV12-3/TRBV12-4; clone size: NA
CDR3 DNA: TGCGCCAGCAGCTTGGCGGCGGGGATGAACACTGAAGCTTTCTTT; CDR3 protein: CASSLAAGMNTEAFF; J gene: TRBJ1-1; D gene: NA; CDR3 length: 15; V gene: TRBV5-1; clone size: NA
CDR3 DNA: TGCAGTGCTAGAGACAGGGTTCTGGGAGGCTACACCTTC; CDR3 protein: CSARDRVLGGYTF; J gene: TRBJ1-2; D gene: NA; CDR3 length: 13; V gene: TRBV20-1; clone size: few
CDR3 DNA: TGTGCCAGCAGCCCGTTTACTAGCGGGAGAAACAATGAGCAGTTCTTC; CDR3 protein: CASSPFTSGRNNEQFF; J gene: TRBJ2-1; D gene: TRBD2; CDR3 length: 16; V gene: TRBV11-1; clone size: many
CDR3 DNA: TGTGCCAGCAGGATCACAGGGGGTGGAACTGAAGCTTTCTTT; CDR3 protein: CASRITGGGTEAFF; J gene: TRBJ1-1; D gene: TRBD1; CDR3 length: 14; V gene: TRBV28; clone size: NA
CDR3 DNA: TGCGCCAGCAGCTTGGTGGTGCCGGGCGGTCAGGGCTCTGGGGCCAACGTCCTGACTTTC; CDR3 protein: CASSLVVPGGQGSGANVLTF; J gene: TRBJ2-6; D gene: NA; CDR3 length: 20; V gene: TRBV5-1; clone size: few
CDR3 DNA: TGCGCCAGCAGCTTGGAAGGGGCCCGTGAAAAACTGTTTTTT; CDR3 protein: CASSLEGAREKLFF; J gene: TRBJ1-4; D gene: NA; CDR3 length: 14; V gene: TRBV5-1; clone size: NA
CDR3 DNA: TGTGCCAGCAGCTTGATGAGGAACACAGATACGCAGTATTTT; CDR3 protein: CASSLMRNTDTQYF; J gene: TRBJ2-3; D gene: NA; CDR3 length: 14; V gene: TRBV5-4; clone size: once
CDR3 DNA: TGTGCCACCAGTGATCGAACTAGCGGTGGCTCCTACAATGAGCAGTTCTTC; CDR3 protein: CATSDRTSGGSYNEQFF; J gene: TRBJ2-1; D gene: TRBD2; CDR3 length: 17; V gene: TRBV24-1; clone size: NA
CDR3 DNA: TGTGCCACCAGCAGAGAAGCGGGAGCGAACACCGGGGAGCTGTTTTTT; CDR3 protein: CATSREAGANTGELFF; J gene: TRBJ2-2; D gene: TRBD2; CDR3 length: 16; V gene: TRBV15; clone size: few
CDR3 DNA: TGTGCCAGCAGTTTAAGGGGAGGGTCGAATTCACCCCTCCACTTT; CDR3 protein: CASSLRGGSNSPLHF; J gene: TRBJ1-6; D gene: NA; CDR3 length: 15; V gene: TRBV12-3/TRBV12-4; clone size: NA
CDR3 DNA: TGTGCCAGCAGCCTACAGGGGGCGGTTCAGCCCCAGCATTTT; CDR3 protein: CASSLQGAVQPQHF; J gene: TRBJ1-5; D gene: TRBD1; CDR3 length: 14; V gene: TRBV12-3/TRBV12-4; clone size: many
CDR3 DNA: TGTGCCAGCAGCCAAGCAAGCGGCGGCACTGAAGCTTTCTTT; CDR3 protein: CASSQASGGTEAFF; J gene: TRBJ1-1; D gene: NA; CDR3 length: 14; V gene: TRBV3-1; clone size: NA
CDR3 DNA: TGTGCCAGCAGTTTTTCTGGACACACTGAAGCTTTCTTT; CDR3 protein: CASSFSGHTEAFF; J gene: TRBJ1-1; D gene: NA; CDR3 length: 13; V gene: TRBV12-3/TRBV12-4; clone size: many
CDR3 DNA: TGTGCCAGCAGCTTGCGGCAGTCGAACACTGAAGCTTTCTTT; CDR3 protein: CASSLRQSNTEAFF; J gene: TRBJ1-1; D gene: NA; CDR3 length: 14; V gene: TRBV5-5; clone size: few
CDR3 DNA: TGTGCCAGCAGCTCCCCCTCGGGGGGGGGCCCAACAGATACGCAGTATTTT; CDR3 protein: CASSSPSGGGPTDTQYF; J gene: TRBJ2-3; D gene: TRBD2; CDR3 length: 17; V gene: TRBV7-9; clone size: few
CDR3 DNA: TGCGCCAGCATGATAGCGGGAGTTCTGGCAGATACGCAGTATTTT; CDR3 protein: CASMIAGVLADTQYF; J gene: TRBJ2-3; D gene: TRBD2; CDR3 length: 15; V gene: TRBV5-1; clone size: few
CDR3 DNA: TGTGCCAGCAGCCTTGATGGGTTTCAGCCCCAGCATTTT; CDR3 protein: CASSLDGFQPQHF; J gene: TRBJ1-5; D gene: NA; CDR3 length: 13; V gene: TRBV5-1; clone size: NA
CDR3 DNA: TGCAGCGCCCCCGGGTCCAGGGCGAAGGGCAATCAGCCCCAGCATTTT; CDR3 protein: CSAPGSRAKGNQPQHF; J gene: TRBJ1-5; D gene: NA; CDR3 length: 16; V gene: TRBV29-1; clone size: NA
CDR3 DNA: TGTGCCAGCAGTTACTCGTTTGGGGGAAGGAATACCGGGGAGCTGTTTTTT; CDR3 protein: CASSYSFGGRNTGELFF; J gene: TRBJ2-2; D gene: NA; CDR3 length: 17; V gene: TRBV6-5; clone size: few
CDR3 DNA: TGTGCCAGCAAGGGACAGAGAGATTCACCCCTCCACTTT; CDR3 protein: CASKGQRDSPLHF; J gene: TRBJ1-6; D gene: TRBD1; CDR3 length: 13; V gene: TRBV2; clone size: NA
CDR3 DNA: TGTGCCATCACCGGGAGTAGGGCGGGAGGTAGTAACACCGGGGAGCTGTTTTTT; CDR3 protein: CAITGSRAGGSNTGELFF; J gene: TRBJ2-2; D gene: TRBD2; CDR3 length: 18; V gene: TRBV10-3; clone size: NA
CDR3 DNA: TGCAGTGCTAGAAGGGGTCACACCGGGGAGCTGTTTTTT; CDR3 protein: CSARRGHTGELFF; J gene: TRBJ2-2; D gene: NA; CDR3 length: 13; V gene: TRBV20-1; clone size: NA
CDR3 DNA: TGCGCCAGCAGCCCCCGGCAGGGACCCCTGAACACTGAAGCTTTCTTT; CDR3 protein: CASSPRQGPLNTEAFF; J gene: TRBJ1-1; D gene: NA; CDR3 length: 16; V gene: TRBV5-1; clone size: NA
CDR3 DNA: TGTGCCAGCAGATACCTCGGGGGAGGCTACAATGAGCAGTTCTTC; CDR3 protein: CASRYLGGGYNEQFF; J gene: TRBJ2-1; D gene: NA; CDR3 length: 15; V gene: TRBV12-3/TRBV12-4; clone size: few
CDR3 DNA: TGTGCCACCAGTGATTCCAGAAATAATTCACCCCTCCACTTT; CDR3 protein: CATSDSRNNSPLHF; J gene: TRBJ1-6; D gene: NA; CDR3 length: 14; V gene: TRBV24-1; clone size: few
CDR3 DNA: TGTGCCAGCAGCGGCCCCCTAGCGGGGGCCGTCACAGATACGCAGTATTTT; CDR3 protein: CASSGPLAGAVTDTQYF; J gene: TRBJ2-3; D gene: TRBD2; CDR3 length: 17; V gene: TRBV9; clone size: many
CDR3 DNA: TGTGCCACCAGTGGACGGACAGGGGAAGCTTTCTTT; CDR3 protein: CATSGRTGEAFF; J gene: TRBJ1-1; D gene: TRBD1; CDR3 length: 12; V gene: TRBV24-1; clone size: many
CDR3 DNA: TGCAACCCCCTTGGGGCGCAGTATTTT; CDR3 protein: CNPLGAQYF; J gene: TRBJ2-3; D gene: NA; CDR3 length: 9; V gene: TRBV20-1; clone size: NA
CDR3 DNA: TGTGCCAGCAGAGGGGAAAGCTCCTACAATGAGCAGTTCTTC; CDR3 protein: CASRGESSYNEQFF; J gene: TRBJ2-1; D gene: NA; CDR3 length: 14; V gene: TRBV6-1; clone size: many
CDR3 DNA: TGTGCCAGCAGTCGGACTAGCGGGAACTACAATGAGCAGTTCTTC; CDR3 protein: CASSRTSGNYNEQFF; J gene: TRBJ2-1; D gene: TRBD2; CDR3 length: 15; V gene: TRBV28; clone size: few